This T cell receptor beta chain was obtained from a study of CD8 T cells in Susac syndrome. Reverse transcription used about 0.45 to 1 ug RNA and random hexamers. The method of amplification for TCR beta CDR3 was immunoSEQ multiplex PCR, covering 54 Vbeta and 13 Jbeta. TCRdb processed the immunoSEQ multiplex PCR reads anew with MiXCR; each CDR3 protein has one entry. The sample contains 150,000 to 200,000 distinct CDR3 sequences, just over 90% of which appear only once. Bulk CD8+ and CD4+ cells came from magnetic negative isolation; CD8+ TEMRA by FACS. The CDR3 has 19 amino acids. Germline loops: CDR1 LGHDT, CDR2 YNNKEL (reference sequence). Trimming left V 3 bases short and J 6 bases short, with 30 bases between.

Sequencing was done on a sample of CD4+ T cells from PBMCs. V usage is TRBV3-1 and J usage is TRBJ2-7, with D perhaps being TRBD1 or TRBD2 (7 bases each). The source is a human donor in good health. In DNA form, the CDR3 reads TGTGCCAGCAGCCAGGATACTCGGGACAGCTGGACTAGGGTCCGCGAGCAGTACTTC. Protein product: CASSQDTRDSWTRVREQYF.